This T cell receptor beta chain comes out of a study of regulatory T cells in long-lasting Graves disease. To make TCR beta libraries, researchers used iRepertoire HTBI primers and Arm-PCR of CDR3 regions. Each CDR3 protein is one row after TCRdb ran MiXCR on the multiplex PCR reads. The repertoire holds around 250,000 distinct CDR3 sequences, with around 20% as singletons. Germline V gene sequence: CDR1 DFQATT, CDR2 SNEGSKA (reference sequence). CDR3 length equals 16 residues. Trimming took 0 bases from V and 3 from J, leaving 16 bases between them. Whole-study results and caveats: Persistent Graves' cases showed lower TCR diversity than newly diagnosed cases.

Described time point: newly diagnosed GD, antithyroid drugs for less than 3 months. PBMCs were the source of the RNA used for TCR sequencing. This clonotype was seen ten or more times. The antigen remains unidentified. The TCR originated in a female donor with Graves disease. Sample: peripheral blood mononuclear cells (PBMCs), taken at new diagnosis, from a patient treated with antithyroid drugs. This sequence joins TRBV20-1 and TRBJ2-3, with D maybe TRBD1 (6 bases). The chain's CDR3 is CSARDTGSIPTDTQYF. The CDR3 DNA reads TGCAGTGCTAGAGATACAGGGTCCATTCCGACAGATACGCAGTATTTT.